The subject of this entry is one T cell receptor beta chain. What it recognizes is unknown. Different DNA sequences within this sample yield the same CDR3. Primers included in the PCR were 60 Vbeta and 13 Jbeta primers. Generated by immunoSEQ multiplex PCR, the TCRdb table keeps only in-frame clones and is missing some. This table holds about 130,000 clones, around four fifths found once. V was pared by 2 bases and J by 8 bases, with 14 bases of the junction left unmatched. There are 16 residues in the CDR3. The germline V gene has CDR1 MNHEY and CDR2 SVGAGI. The record originates from a study of cytomegalovirus exposure and HLA in healthy donors. Study-level results: Researchers reported in a later analysis that a missense DCLRE1C variant was tied to TCR beta V- and J-gene trimming.

The sequencing sample was made of PBMCs. This chain links TRBV6-5 with TRBJ1-1, with 7 bases identical to TRBD1. The origin of this receptor is a boy between 2 and 10 years old in good health and CMV-seronegative. CDR3 amino acids: CASSYLSTGWVTEAFF. The DNA for the CDR3 is TGTGCCAGCAGTTACCTGTCGACAGGGTGGGTCACCGAAGCTTTCTTT.